The entry below describes one T cell receptor (beta chain). Its binding antigen is unknown. No qualities accompany the bases; no much larger clone lies one base away. The germline V gene sets CDR1 to SGHTA and CDR2 to FQGNSA. The germline V end is reduced by 1 base and the J end by 6 bases; junction bases left unmatched: 6. The CDR3 contains 16 residues, cysteine and phenylalanine counted. Solely the CDR3 DNA is kept, with 48 bases framed from the first base. Donors were around 37 systemically healthy Caucasian individuals from Russia aged roughly 6 to 95 years. Each donor gave 9.5 to 10 milliliters of peripheral blood, drawn into EDTA-treated Vacutainer tubes. PBMCs were isolated by Ficoll-Paque density-gradient centrifugation, with at least 6 million obtained per sample. Total RNA was extracted from PBMCs with Trizol reagent, with at least 6 micrograms obtained per sample. For every donor, an aliquot of PBMCs went through flow cytometry to measure the percentages of naive CD45RAhigh/CD27high T cells.

Libraries were constructed by 5' RACE. Sequencing took place on an Illumina HiSeq 2500. A second about 7 to 12 cycle PCR used a sample-barcoded 5' primer and a J-beta primer mix. A template-switch 5' adaptor carrying 12 random nucleotides introduced a unique molecular identifier onto each TCR beta cDNA molecule. At least 2.5 million CDR3-containing paired-end reads were obtained from each sample. The Mint cDNA synthesis kit, primed by a TRBC-specific oligonucleotide, was used to synthesize first-strand cDNA from all RNA. Following uracil-DNA glycosylase treatment, a first 18-cycle PCR with universal primers M1SS and BC2_uni_R was performed on all cDNA. Per the source publication's procedure: For normalization, 1 million high-quality reads, each with a distinct molecular identifier, were randomly selected from each sample. Instead of being binned into consensus sequences, reads that shared molecular identifiers were thrown out. MiTCR, run with a Q25 quality threshold and the strictest error-elimination algorithm, handled CDR3 identification, clonotype clustering and error correction. Lower-bound total TCR beta diversity was estimated with a nonparametric unseen species model using Euler transformation. TCRdb trimmed the raw reads at Q25, called clones with MiXCR and kept productive beta chains. Each CDR3 protein appears once, grouped with its most common genes and DNA. It is TCRdb's table, rather than the study itself, that gives the V and J calls and clone size. This sample has around 1,000,000 distinct CDR3 sequences in its table, and 20% to 25% of those were observed once. The ten largest account for less than 0.75% of the sample.

This entry belongs to a study of blood T cells in healthy people across ages (dated by TCRdb to between 2014 and 2017). Notes on the research overall: In model experiments, template switching captured roughly one uniquely barcoded TCR beta cDNA molecule for every two T cells. The study measured age-related changes in TCR beta repertoire diversity using deep sequencing normalized with unique cDNA molecular identifiers. For two donors (one aged 18 to 29 and one aged 80 or older), the study analyzed two additional independent replicas of 1 million unique cDNA reads from the same blood draw. Four age groups were formed from the donors: young (average 16 years), middle-aged (approximately 40), aged (about 68) and long-lived (around 82). Study-wide conclusions, independent of this receptor: Because profiling used bulk unsorted PBMCs, naive and antigen-experienced compartments could not be compared conclusively. Total diversity estimates from one million sequenced T cells were considered lower bounds and underestimates. The CMV infection status of donors was not known, potentially confounding age-related changes in expanded clonotypes. Compared with the aged group, more naive CD4+ T cells, fewer expanded clones and increased TCR diversity were shown by the long-lived group, suggesting age selection. As age increased, observed TCR beta diversity per million T cells dropped in a roughly linear way, and a significant reduction was already evident by age about 40. The percentage of naive T cells measured by flow cytometry correlated strongly with observed TCR beta diversity.

The sample was also reused in another study, on T cells of mothers and their children. As that second study puts it: Donors were nine systemically healthy Caucasian individuals: three mothers and their six children. cDNA synthesis used all of the extracted RNA, with 1.5 ug of RNA in each 15 ul reaction. In the second PCR, sample barcodes and 2-4 random nucleotides were introduced via the M1S primer. Each mother yielded over 10 million TCR beta CDR3 reads and each child about 3 million reads. TCR recombination output is similarly shaped by thymic selection in related and unrelated pairs, with a minor effect exerted by inherited differences. Normalized repertoire overlap in related mother-child pairs was always slightly higher than in unrelated mother-child pairs, but the difference was never significant. With a sensitivity of about 100 clones per million clonotypes, no persistent microchimeric T cell clones were detected. The study used deep NGS to compare TCR beta repertoires of mothers and children, seeking features distinguishing related mother-child pairs from unrelated individuals. Mothers averaged roughly 40 +/- 4 years of age and children averaged around 10 +/- 4 years. After adapter ligation with NEBNext reagents, the libraries were sequenced on Illumina HiSeq 2000 with 100+100 nt paired-end reads. To avoid cross-contamination, the mother libraries and the child libraries were prepared a month apart and sequenced in separate runs. For each donor, between 500,000 and 2,000,000 distinct TCR beta clonotypes were identified. Naive TCR beta clonotypes were estimated from low-frequency clonotypes matched to each donor's FACS-determined naive share, without sorting.

This TCR derives from a girl aged 2 to 9 in good health. The chain is assembled from TRBV7-2 and TRBJ2-1, and TRBD2 aligns with 10 junction nucleotides. Sequenced input: blood. In nucleotide form, the sequence is TGTGCCAGCAGCTTAGGCGCCGGGACTAGCGTCAATGAGCAGTTCTTC. Protein translation: CASSLGAGTSVNEQFF.